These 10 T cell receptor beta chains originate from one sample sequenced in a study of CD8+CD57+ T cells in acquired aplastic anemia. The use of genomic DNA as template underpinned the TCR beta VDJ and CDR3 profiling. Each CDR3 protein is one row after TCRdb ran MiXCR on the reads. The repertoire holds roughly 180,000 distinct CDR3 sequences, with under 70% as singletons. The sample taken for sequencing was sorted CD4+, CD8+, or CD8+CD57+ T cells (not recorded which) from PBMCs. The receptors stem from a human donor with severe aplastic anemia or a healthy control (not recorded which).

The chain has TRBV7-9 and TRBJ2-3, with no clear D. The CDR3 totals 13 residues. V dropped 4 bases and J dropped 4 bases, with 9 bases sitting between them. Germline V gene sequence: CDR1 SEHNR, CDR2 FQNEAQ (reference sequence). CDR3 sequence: CASSYHSSDTQYF. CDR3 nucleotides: TGTGCCAGCAGCTATCACAGTTCAGATACGCAGTATTTT.

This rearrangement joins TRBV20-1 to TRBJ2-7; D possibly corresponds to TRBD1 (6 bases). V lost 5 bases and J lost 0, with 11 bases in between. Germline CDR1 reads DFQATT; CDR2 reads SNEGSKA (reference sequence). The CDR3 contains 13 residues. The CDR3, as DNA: TGCAGTGCTGGCGGACAGTCCTCCTACGAGCAGTACTTC. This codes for CSAGGQSSYEQYF.

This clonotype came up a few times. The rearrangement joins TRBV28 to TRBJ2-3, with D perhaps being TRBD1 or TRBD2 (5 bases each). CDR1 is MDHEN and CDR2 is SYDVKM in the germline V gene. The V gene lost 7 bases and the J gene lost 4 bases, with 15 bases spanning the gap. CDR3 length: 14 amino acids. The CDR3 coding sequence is TGTGCCAGCATTAGAGGGGCGACCCCAGATACGCAGTATTTT. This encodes CASIRGATPDTQYF.

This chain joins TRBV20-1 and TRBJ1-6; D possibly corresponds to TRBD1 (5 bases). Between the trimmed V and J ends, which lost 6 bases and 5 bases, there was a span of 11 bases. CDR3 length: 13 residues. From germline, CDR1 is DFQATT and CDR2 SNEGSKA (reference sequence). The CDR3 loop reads CSARGQDNSPLHF. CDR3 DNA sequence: TGCAGTGCCCGAGGACAAGATAATTCACCCCTCCACTTT.

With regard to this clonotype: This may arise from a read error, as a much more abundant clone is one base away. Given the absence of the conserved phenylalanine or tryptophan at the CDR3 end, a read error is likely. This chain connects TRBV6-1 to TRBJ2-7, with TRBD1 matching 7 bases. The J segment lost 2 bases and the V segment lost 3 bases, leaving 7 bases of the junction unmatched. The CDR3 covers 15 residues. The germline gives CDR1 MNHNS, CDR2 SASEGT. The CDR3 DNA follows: TGTGCCAGCAGTGAGACAGGGTCGTTAACCTACGAGCAGTACCTC. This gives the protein CASSETGSLTYEQYL.

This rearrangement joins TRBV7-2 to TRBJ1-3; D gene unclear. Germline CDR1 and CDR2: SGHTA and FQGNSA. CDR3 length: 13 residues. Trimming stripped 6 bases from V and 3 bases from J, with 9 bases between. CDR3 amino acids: CASSGPNGNTIYF. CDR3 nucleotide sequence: TGTGCCAGCAGTGGCCCTAATGGAAACACCATATATTTT.

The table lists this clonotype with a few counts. CDR3 sequence reads: CASSSYPGQGESPLHF. The CDR3 DNA sequence: TGTGCCAGCAGCTCATACCCGGGACAGGGGGAATCGCCCCTCCACTTT. The V call is TRBV7-9, the J call TRBJ1-6; 11 bases match TRBD1. This CDR3 spans 16 amino acids. Losses at the gene ends were 4 bases for V and 13 bases for J; bases not matched to a gene: 12. The V gene's germline CDR1 is SEHNR and CDR2 FQNEAQ (reference sequence).

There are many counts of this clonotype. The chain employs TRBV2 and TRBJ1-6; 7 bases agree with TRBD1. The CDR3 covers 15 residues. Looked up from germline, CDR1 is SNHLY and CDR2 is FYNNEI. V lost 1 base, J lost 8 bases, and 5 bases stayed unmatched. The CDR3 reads CASSEGGGWDSPLHF. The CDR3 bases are TGTGCCAGCAGTGAAGGAGGGGGCTGGGATTCACCCCTCCACTTT.

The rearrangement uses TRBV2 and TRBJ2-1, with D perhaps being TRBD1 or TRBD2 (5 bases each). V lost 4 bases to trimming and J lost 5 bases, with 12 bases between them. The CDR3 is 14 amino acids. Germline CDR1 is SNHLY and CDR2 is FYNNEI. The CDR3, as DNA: TGTGCCAGCAGTGTCCTGAGAGGGGACAATGAGCAGTTCTTC. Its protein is CASSVLRGDNEQFF.

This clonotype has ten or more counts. The CDR3 loop is CASKETGNEQFF. The CDR3 region has the DNA TGTGCCAGTAAGGAAACCGGCAATGAGCAGTTCTTC. J is TRBJ2-1 and V is TRBV19; D uncertain. Trimming left V 7 bases short and J 6 bases short, with 10 bases between. The CDR3 totals 12 residues. Germline CDR1 reads LNHDA; CDR2 reads SQIVND (reference sequence).